This T cell receptor (beta chain) was observed in a study of PD-1 blockade in classical Hodgkin lymphoma. Generated by immunoSEQ multiplex PCR, the TCRdb table keeps only in-frame clones and is missing some. The data show some 150,000 clones, just under 80% seen once. Brentuximab vedotin exposure varied, and every patient relapsed after autologous stem cell transplantation. Trimming cost V 0 bases and J 1 base, with 6 bases left between them. This CDR3 spans 14 amino acids. Germline V gene lookup returns CDR1 MNHNY and CDR2 SVGAGI (reference sequence). Study-wide results and limits: Newly diagnosed patients had diversity similar to the baseline diversity of complete responders.

On this clone itself: What it recognizes is unknown.

The sample in question was peripheral blood mononuclear cells (PBMCs), obtained before the second cycle of nivolumab. This sequence originates from a human donor with classical Hodgkin lymphoma. The J gene is TRBJ1-1, the V gene TRBV6-6; D not resolved. This CDR3 reads CASSYSLSNTEAFF. CDR3 nucleotides: TGTGCCAGCAGTTACTCCCTCTCGAACACTGAAGCTTTCTTT.